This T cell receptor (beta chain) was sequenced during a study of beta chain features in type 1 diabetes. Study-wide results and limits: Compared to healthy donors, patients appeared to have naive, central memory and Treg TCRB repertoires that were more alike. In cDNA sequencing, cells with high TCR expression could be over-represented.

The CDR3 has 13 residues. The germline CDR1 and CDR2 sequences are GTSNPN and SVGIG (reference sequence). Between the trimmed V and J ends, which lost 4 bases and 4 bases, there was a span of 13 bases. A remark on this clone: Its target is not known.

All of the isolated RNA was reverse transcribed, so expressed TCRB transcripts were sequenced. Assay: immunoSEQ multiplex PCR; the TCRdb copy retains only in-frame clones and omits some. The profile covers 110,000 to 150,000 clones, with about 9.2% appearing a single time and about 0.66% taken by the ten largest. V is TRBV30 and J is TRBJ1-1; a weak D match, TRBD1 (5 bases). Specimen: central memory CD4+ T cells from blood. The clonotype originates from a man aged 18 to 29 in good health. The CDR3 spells CAWTPDSVTEAFF. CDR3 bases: TGTGCCTGGACCCCAGACAGTGTCACTGAAGCTTTCTTT.